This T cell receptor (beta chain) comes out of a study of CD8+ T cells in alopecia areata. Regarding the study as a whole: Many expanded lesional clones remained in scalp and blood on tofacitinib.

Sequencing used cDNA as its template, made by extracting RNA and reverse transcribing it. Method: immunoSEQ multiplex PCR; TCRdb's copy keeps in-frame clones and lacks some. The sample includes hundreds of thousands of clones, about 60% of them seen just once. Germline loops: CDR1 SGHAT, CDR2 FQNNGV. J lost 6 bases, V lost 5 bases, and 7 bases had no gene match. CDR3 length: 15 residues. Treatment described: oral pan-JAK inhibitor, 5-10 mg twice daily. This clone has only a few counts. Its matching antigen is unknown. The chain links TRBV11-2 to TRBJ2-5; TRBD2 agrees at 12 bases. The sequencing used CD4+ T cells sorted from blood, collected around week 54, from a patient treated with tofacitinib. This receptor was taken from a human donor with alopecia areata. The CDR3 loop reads CASSPGLAGGKTQYF. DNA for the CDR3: TGTGCCAGCAGCCCGGGACTAGCGGGTGGTAAGACCCAGTACTTC.